This paragraph covers one TCR beta chain sequence. Its antigen remains unidentified. The germline gene is not matched at one end of the junction; a read error may be the cause. Looked up from germline, CDR1 is SGHRS and CDR2 is YFSETQ. The CDR3 extends over 12 amino acids. The data stem from a study of post-analysis software for immune sequencing data. In the study overall: Patients with relapsing-remitting, secondary progressive and progressive-relapsing multiple sclerosis courses were all represented.

General observations from the study: Included in a set of roughly 5 TRBV segments more frequent in patients than controls were TRBV5-6, TRBV5-1 and TRBV20-1. Under the F measure, samples that were prepared in one batch clustered strongly together. Controls significantly exceeded multiple sclerosis patients in normalized Chao1 diversity.

Prepared TCR beta cDNA libraries contained unique molecular identifiers. A population of roughly 1 to 11 million T cells gave rise to a few hundred thousand cDNA molecules. In TCRdb, the PCR reads were re-called with MiXCR into one record per CDR3 protein. The table records 740,000 or so distinct CDR3 sequences, under 70% of them present only once. The V and J genes are TRBV5-1 and TRBJ2-3; maybe TRBD1 (6 bases). The sequence was collected from a girl under 18 with multiple sclerosis. Input material: blood. CDR3 DNA: TGCGCCAGCAGCTCAGGGGTGGATACGCGGTATTTT. It encodes CASSSGVDTRYF. The full variable domain, completed using reference TRBV5-1 and TRBJ2-3, is KAGVTQTPRYLIKTRGQQVTLSCSPISGHRSVSWYQQTPGQGLQFLFEYFSETQRNKGNFPGRFSGRQFSNSRSEMNVSTLELGDSALYLCASSSGVDTRYFGPGTRLTVL.